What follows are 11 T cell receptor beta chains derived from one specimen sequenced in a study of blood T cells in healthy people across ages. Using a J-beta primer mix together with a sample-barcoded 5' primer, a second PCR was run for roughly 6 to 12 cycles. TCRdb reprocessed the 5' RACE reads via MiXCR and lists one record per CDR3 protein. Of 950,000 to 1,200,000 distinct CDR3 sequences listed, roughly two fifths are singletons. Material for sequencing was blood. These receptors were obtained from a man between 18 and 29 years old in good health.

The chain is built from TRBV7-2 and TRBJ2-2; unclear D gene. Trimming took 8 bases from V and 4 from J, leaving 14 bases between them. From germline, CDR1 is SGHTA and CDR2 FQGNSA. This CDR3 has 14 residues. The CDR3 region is CASSLGSITGELFF. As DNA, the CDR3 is TGTGCCAGCTCTCTGGGCTCGATCACCGGGGAGCTGTTTTTT.

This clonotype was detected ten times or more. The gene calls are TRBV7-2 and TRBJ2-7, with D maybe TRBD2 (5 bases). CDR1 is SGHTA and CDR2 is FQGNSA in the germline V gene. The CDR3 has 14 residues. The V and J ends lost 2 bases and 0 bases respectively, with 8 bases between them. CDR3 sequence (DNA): TGTGCCAGCAGCTTATTGGGGAGCTCCTACGAGCAGTACTTC. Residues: CASSLLGSSYEQYF.

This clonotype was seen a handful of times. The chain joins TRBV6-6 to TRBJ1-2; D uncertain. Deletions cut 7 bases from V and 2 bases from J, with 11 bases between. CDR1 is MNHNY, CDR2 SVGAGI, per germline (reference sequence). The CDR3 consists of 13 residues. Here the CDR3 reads CASTLTPNYGYTF. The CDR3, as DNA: TGTGCCAGCACCTTGACACCGAACTATGGCTACACCTTC.

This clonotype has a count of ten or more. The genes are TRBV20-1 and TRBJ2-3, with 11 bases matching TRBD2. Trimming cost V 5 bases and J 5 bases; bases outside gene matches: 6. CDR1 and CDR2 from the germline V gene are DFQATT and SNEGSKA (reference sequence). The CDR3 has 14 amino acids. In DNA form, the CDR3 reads TGCAGTGCTCGACTAGCGGGGACAAGAGATACGCAGTATTTT. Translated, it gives CSARLAGTRDTQYF.

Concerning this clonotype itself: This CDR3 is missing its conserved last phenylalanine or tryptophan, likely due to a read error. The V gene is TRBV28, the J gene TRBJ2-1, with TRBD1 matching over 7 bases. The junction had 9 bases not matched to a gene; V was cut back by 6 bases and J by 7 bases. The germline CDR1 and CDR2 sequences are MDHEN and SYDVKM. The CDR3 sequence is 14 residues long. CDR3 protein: CASRSRGGGNEQFL. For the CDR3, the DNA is TGTGCCAGCAGGTCGAGAGGGGGCGGGAATGAGCAGTTCTTA.

DNA of the CDR3: TGCAGCGTTTCCGGGACAGAGCAGTTCTTC. Amino acids: CSVSGTEQFF. The chain links TRBV29-1 to TRBJ2-1; D might be TRBD1 (6 bases). Looked up from germline, CDR1 is SQVTM and CDR2 is ANQGSEA. The CDR3 runs to 10 residues. V was trimmed by 5 bases and J by 10 bases, leaving 9 bases between them.

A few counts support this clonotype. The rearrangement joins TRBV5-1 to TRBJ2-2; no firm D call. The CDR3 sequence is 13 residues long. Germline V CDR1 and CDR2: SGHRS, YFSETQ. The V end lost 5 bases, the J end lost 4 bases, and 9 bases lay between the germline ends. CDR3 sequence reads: CASRDGPTGELFF. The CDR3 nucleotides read TGCGCCAGCAGGGACGGACCCACCGGGGAGCTGTTTTTT.

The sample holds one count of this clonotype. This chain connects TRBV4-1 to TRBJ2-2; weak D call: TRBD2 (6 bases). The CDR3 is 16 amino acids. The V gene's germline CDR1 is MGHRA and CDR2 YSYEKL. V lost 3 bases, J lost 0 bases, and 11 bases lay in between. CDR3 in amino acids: CASSHGRIANTGELFF. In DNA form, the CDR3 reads TGCGCCAGCAGCCATGGGAGGATAGCGAACACCGGGGAGCTGTTTTTT.

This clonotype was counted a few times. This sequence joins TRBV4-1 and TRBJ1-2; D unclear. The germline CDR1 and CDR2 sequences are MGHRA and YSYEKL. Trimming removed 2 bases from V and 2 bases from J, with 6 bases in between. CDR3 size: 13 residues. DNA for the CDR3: TGCGCCAGCAGCCAACGACTAAACTATGGCTACACCTTC. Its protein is CASSQRLNYGYTF.

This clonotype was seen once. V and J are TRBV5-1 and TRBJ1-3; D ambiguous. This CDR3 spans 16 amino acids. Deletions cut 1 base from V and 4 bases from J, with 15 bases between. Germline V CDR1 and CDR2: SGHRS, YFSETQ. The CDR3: CASSLSPPGSGNTIYF. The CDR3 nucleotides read TGCGCCAGCAGCTTGTCCCCACCGGGGTCGGGAAACACCATATATTTT.

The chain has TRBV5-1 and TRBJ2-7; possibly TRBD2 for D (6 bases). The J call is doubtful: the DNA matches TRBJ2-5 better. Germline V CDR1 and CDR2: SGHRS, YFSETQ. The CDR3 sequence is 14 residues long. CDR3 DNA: TGCGCCAGCAGACTAAGACTGGAGGGGGAGACCCAGTACTTC. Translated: CASRLRLEGETQYF.